The sequence of this TCR beta chain was determined in a study of T cells in pancreatic ductal adenocarcinoma. Study results and caveats: Unique clonotypes were approximately 8-fold more numerous in blood than in tumor. The resected cohort was biased toward the minority with early-stage disease.

Of note for this clone: Antigen: not known.

The selected patients with pancreatic ductal adenocarcinoma had surgery but no neoadjuvant therapy. V lost 4 bases to trimming and J lost 6 bases, with 12 bases between them. CDR1 is MNHNS, CDR2 SASEGT, per germline. CDR3 size: 13 residues. The repertoire was sequenced with immunoSEQ multiplex PCR; TCRdb's copy has only in-frame clones and lacks some. The table has 15,000 to 20,000 clones, 88% seen once. This clonotype originated in a human donor with pancreatic ductal adenocarcinoma. The sample taken for sequencing was PBMCs. The rearrangement uses TRBV6-1 and TRBJ1-2, with a possible D match to TRBD1 (6 bases). This CDR3 is CASSVQGYNGYTF. CDR3 in DNA: TGTGCCAGCAGTGTACAGGGTTACAATGGCTACACCTTC.